The 14 T cell receptor beta chains below all came from one sample that was sequenced in a study of shared clonotypes between healthy human individuals. Sequencing was performed with immunoSEQ multiplex PCR; in TCRdb, only in-frame clones are kept and a portion is missing. The sample records 2 million to 2.5 million clones, under 97% being singletons. The material sequenced was naive CD4+ T cells sorted from blood. The subset is: CD45RA+ positively selected. These receptors all come from a man between 18 and 29 years old in good health.

This clone was seen more than once but under ten times. The chain couples TRBV28 to TRBJ1-5, with D uncertain. This CDR3 region has 13 residues. Germline lookup yields CDR1 MDHEN and CDR2 SYDVKM. Trimming stripped 7 bases from V and 4 bases from J, with 11 bases between. CDR3 nucleotides: TGTGCCAGCACTCTCCCCGGGAATCAGCCCCAGCATTTT. Translated, it gives CASTLPGNQPQHF.

The chain joins TRBV7-9 to TRBJ2-7, with no clear D. CDR1 and CDR2 (germline): SEHNR, FQNEAQ (reference sequence). The CDR3 consists of 12 residues. The V gene lost 5 bases and the J gene lost 2 bases, with 7 bases spanning the gap. CDR3 sequence: CASSPDTYEQYF. In nucleotides, the CDR3 is TGTGCCAGCAGCCCCGACACCTACGAGCAGTACTTC.

This rearrangement joins TRBV9 to TRBJ2-7; TRBD1 matches at 12 bases. V was clipped by 2 bases and J by 6 bases; unmatched bases: 6. Germline lookup yields CDR1 SGDLS and CDR2 YYNGEE. The CDR3 extends over 15 amino acids. Written as DNA, the CDR3 is TGTGCCAGCAGCGTCGGGGACAGGGGGCTCAGCGAGCAGTACTTC. This sequence encodes CASSVGDRGLSEQYF.

V usage is TRBV5-1 and J usage is TRBJ1-2; possibly TRBD1 for D (5 bases). Between the trimmed V and J ends, which lost 0 bases and 8 bases, there was a span of 14 bases. Germline values: CDR1 SGHRS, CDR2 YFSETQ. The CDR3 loop spans 14 amino acids. The CDR3 DNA is TGCGCCAGCAGCTTGGTGGTCACTGGGGGAGGCTACACCTTC. Its protein product is CASSLVVTGGGYTF.

This chain joins TRBV10-3 and TRBJ1-2; D is unclear. Germline assignment: CDR1 ENHRY and CDR2 SYGVKD. CDR3 length: 14 residues. Trimming shortened V by 8 bases and J by 2 bases, and 15 bases separated the two germline ends. CDR3 coding DNA: TGTGCCATCGGCTTCCCCGGTGGGAACTATGGCTACACCTTC. Its protein product is CAIGFPGGNYGYTF.

This clone has a handful of counts. The same CDR3 also results from other DNA sequences found in this sample. The CDR3 nucleotides read TGCAGCGTTGGCAGGAACACTGAAGCTTTCTTT. It specifies CSVGRNTEAFF. The chain combines TRBV29-1 with TRBJ1-1; D call uncertain. The V gene's germline CDR1 is SQVTM and CDR2 ANQGSEA. V lost 4 bases and J 1 base, leaving 4 bases between the germline ends. This CDR3 has 11 amino acids.

The rearrangement uses TRBV6-1 and TRBJ2-7, with TRBD1 identical over 8 bases. Trimming cost V 4 bases and J 4 bases; bases outside gene matches: 9. Germline assignment: CDR1 MNHNS and CDR2 SASEGT. CDR3 length: 15 residues. This CDR3 reads CASSATDRVRYEQYF. The CDR3, as DNA: TGTGCCAGCAGTGCTACGGACAGGGTCCGTTACGAGCAGTACTTC.

The chain uses TRBV2 and TRBJ1-5; TRBD1 matches 9 bases. The CDR3 length is 15 residues. The ends lost 5 bases at V and 3 bases at J; junction bases unmatched: 5. Germline CDR1 SNHLY, CDR2 FYNNEI. The CDR3 DNA is TGTGCCAGCAGTTTACAGGGGGCATACAATCAGCCCCAGCATTTT. Its protein is CASSLQGAYNQPQHF.

V is TRBV28 and J is TRBJ1-5; D might be TRBD1 (5 bases). V lost 8 bases to trimming and J lost 3 bases, with 14 bases between them. This CDR3 comprises 14 residues. CDR1 and CDR2 (germline): MDHEN, SYDVKM. Written as DNA, the CDR3 is TGTGCCAGCCTGAGGGGCAGCACCAATCAGCCCCAGCATTTT. Residues: CASLRGSTNQPQHF.

To note about this clone: In the same sample, other DNA sequences code for this CDR3. This chain connects TRBV5-1 to TRBJ2-7, with 9 bases fitting TRBD1. The CDR3 is 14 residues long. The V and J ends lost 3 bases and 2 bases, in that order; junction bases with no gene match: 3. Germline V gene sequence: CDR1 SGHRS, CDR2 YFSETQ. The CDR3 DNA reads TGCGCCAGCAGCTCCGGGACAGGGCCCTACGAGCAGTACTTC. Residues: CASSSGTGPYEQYF.

The chain couples TRBV7-2 to TRBJ2-1; 7 positions agree with TRBD1. The CDR3 is 13 amino acids. The trim removed 8 bases at V and 7 bases at J, leaving 8 bases unmatched. Germline CDR1 reads SGHTA; CDR2 reads FQGNSA. The CDR3 loop is CASLTGPPNEQFF. As DNA, the CDR3 is TGTGCCAGCTTGACAGGGCCGCCAAATGAGCAGTTCTTC.

The chain couples TRBV5-4 to TRBJ2-3, with a weak D call TRBD1 (5 bases). Trimming stripped 4 bases from V and 5 bases from J, with 20 bases between. Germline CDR1 SGHNT, CDR2 YYREEE (reference sequence). The CDR3 consists of 16 residues. CDR3 amino acids: CASSRDGPGPVDTQYF. CDR3 DNA: TGTGCCAGCAGCCGCGATGGACCAGGGCCCGTAGATACGCAGTATTTT.

V gene TRBV7-2 combines with J gene TRBJ1-1; D is ambiguous. The germline V gene has CDR1 SGHTA and CDR2 FQGNSA. V lost 3 bases to trimming and J lost 5 bases, with 7 bases between them. The CDR3 spans 12 residues. The CDR3: CASSFPATEAFF. CDR3 sequence (DNA): TGTGCCAGCAGCTTTCCTGCGACTGAAGCTTTCTTT.

The gene calls are TRBV2 and TRBJ1-3; 8 bases line up with TRBD1. This CDR3 contains 15 residues. J gave up 4 bases and V 3 bases, and 5 bases lay outside the gene matches. Germline V lookup: CDR1 SNHLY, CDR2 FYNNEI. The CDR3 DNA follows: TGTGCCAGCAGTGACCCAGGGGGCATAGGAAACACCATATATTTT. Its translation: CASSDPGGIGNTIYF.